A selection of T cell receptor beta chains follows, all from one sample in a study of human T cells and chemical hapten exposure. TCRdb fed the RACE reads into MiXCR, producing one record per CDR3 protein. In the table there are approximately 49,000 distinct CDR3 sequences, less than 9.5% of which are singletons. Sequenced here: whole blood, sampled in connection with sensitization to the hapten diphenylcyclopropenone (DPC). These receptors all come from a woman aged 45-65 years with alopecia areata. Some clones in this sample may be carry-over from other donors' samples. CDR3s include the opening cysteine and the closing phenylalanine or tryptophan. D genes are given only for firm matches. Clone size appears in some rows only: once, few, many, or a class for an expanded clone.

J gene: TRBJ2-2
D gene: -
clone size: many
V gene: TRBV9
CDR3 protein: CASSRGYANTGELFF
CDR3 DNA: TGTGCCAGCAGCCGCGGGTACGCGAACACCGGGGAGCTGTTTTTT

J gene: TRBJ1-5
D gene: TRBD1
clone size: -
V gene: TRBV20-1
CDR3 protein: CSARTGESQPQHF
CDR3 DNA: TGCAGTGCGCGGACAGGGGAGAGTCAGCCCCAGCATTTT

J gene: TRBJ2-7
D gene: -
clone size: -
V gene: TRBV3-1
CDR3 protein: CASSQEGPYEQYF
CDR3 DNA: TGTGCCAGCAGCCAAGAGGGCCCCTACGAGCAGTACTTC

J gene: TRBJ1-2
D gene: -
clone size: many
V gene: TRBV30
CDR3 protein: CAWSFTGQPAGYTF
CDR3 DNA: TGTGCCTGGAGTTTCACCGGACAGCCGGCTGGCTACACCTTC

J gene: TRBJ1-1
D gene: TRBD1
clone size: -
V gene: TRBV2
CDR3 protein: CASSLWGQGAVEAFF
CDR3 DNA: TGTGCCAGCAGCCTTTGGGGACAGGGGGCTGTTGAAGCTTTCTTT

J gene: TRBJ1-1
D gene: -
clone size: many
V gene: TRBV6-6
CDR3 protein: CASSQLDDRAAFF
CDR3 DNA: TGTGCCAGCAGTCAACTTGACGATCGGGCAGCTTTCTTT

J gene: TRBJ1-4
D gene: -
clone size: medium-sized
V gene: TRBV20-1
CDR3 protein: CSARDGVRSEKLFF
CDR3 DNA: TGCAGTGCTAGAGATGGAGTTCGGAGTGAAAAACTGTTTTTT

J gene: TRBJ1-3
D gene: TRBD1
clone size: few
V gene: TRBV2
CDR3 protein: CASSRGQGAGNTIYF
CDR3 DNA: TGTGCCAGCAGCCGAGGACAGGGGGCTGGAAACACCATATATTTT

J gene: TRBJ1-2
D gene: -
clone size: many
V gene: TRBV18
CDR3 protein: CASSPESQGGPSYGYTF
CDR3 DNA: TGTGCCAGCTCACCAGAGTCCCAAGGAGGGCCCTCTTATGGCTACACCTTC

J gene: TRBJ2-1
D gene: -
clone size: many
V gene: TRBV11-3
CDR3 protein: CASSFQSGANEQFF
CDR3 DNA: TGTGCCAGCAGCTTTCAGTCAGGAGCCAATGAGCAGTTCTTC

J gene: TRBJ2-1
D gene: TRBD1
clone size: -
V gene: TRBV10-2
CDR3 protein: CASSTGTGGIGEQFF
CDR3 DNA: TGCGCCAGCAGTACCGGGACAGGGGGGATAGGGGAGCAGTTCTTC

J gene: TRBJ2-7
D gene: TRBD2
clone size: many
V gene: TRBV20-1
CDR3 protein: CSASLGLAGKYEQYF
CDR3 DNA: TGCAGTGCTAGCCTCGGACTAGCGGGGAAGTACGAGCAGTACTTC

J gene: TRBJ1-3
D gene: -
clone size: -
V gene: TRBV10-3
CDR3 protein: CAISGRLDTIYF
CDR3 DNA: TGTGCCATCAGTGGCCGCCTGGACACCATATATTTT

J gene: TRBJ2-7
D gene: -
clone size: many
V gene: TRBV27
CDR3 protein: CASSPFGREQYF
CDR3 DNA: TGTGCCAGCAGTCCCTTTGGCCGCGAGCAGTACTTC

J gene: TRBJ1-3
D gene: -
clone size: -
V gene: TRBV29-1
CDR3 protein: CSVERGNTIYF
CDR3 DNA: TGCAGCGTTGAACGGGGGAACACCATATATTTT

J gene: TRBJ1-5
D gene: TRBD1
clone size: -
V gene: TRBV27
CDR3 protein: CASSRGQSNQPQHF
CDR3 DNA: TGTGCCAGCAGTAGGGGACAGAGCAATCAGCCCCAGCATTTT

J gene: TRBJ2-3
D gene: -
clone size: many
V gene: TRBV5-1
CDR3 protein: CASNSPEITDTQYF
CDR3 DNA: TGCGCCAGCAACAGTCCAGAAATCACAGATACGCAGTATTTT

J gene: TRBJ2-7
D gene: -
clone size: -
V gene: TRBV28
CDR3 protein: CASSYPPTAGEQYF
CDR3 DNA: TGTGCCAGCAGTTACCCTCCCACAGCGGGTGAGCAGTACTTC

J gene: TRBJ2-1
D gene: TRBD2
clone size: many
V gene: TRBV6-6
CDR3 protein: CASTAGGGVWNEQFF
CDR3 DNA: TGTGCCAGCACCGCGGGGGGAGGGGTATGGAATGAGCAGTTCTTC

J gene: TRBJ2-1
D gene: TRBD2
clone size: many
V gene: TRBV20-1
CDR3 protein: CSAREAGGPSNEQFF
CDR3 DNA: TGCAGTGCTAGGGAAGCGGGAGGGCCGAGTAATGAGCAGTTCTTC

J gene: TRBJ2-3
D gene: -
clone size: many
V gene: TRBV6-1
CDR3 protein: CASYNTQYF
CDR3 DNA: TGTGCCAGCTATAATACGCAGTATTTT

J gene: TRBJ1-5
D gene: TRBD1
clone size: -
V gene: TRBV11-2
CDR3 protein: CASSLGQGEYSNQPQHF
CDR3 DNA: TGTGCCAGCAGCTTGGGACAGGGCGAGTATAGCAATCAGCCCCAGCATTTT

J gene: TRBJ1-5
D gene: -
clone size: many
V gene: TRBV12-3/TRBV12-4
CDR3 protein: CASSLYRVQPQHF
CDR3 DNA: TGTGCCAGCAGTCTATACAGGGTTCAGCCCCAGCATTTT

J gene: TRBJ1-4
D gene: -
clone size: -
V gene: TRBV10-3
CDR3 protein: CAISVATNEKLFF
CDR3 DNA: TGTGCCATCAGCGTCGCAACTAATGAAAAACTGTTTTTT

J gene: TRBJ2-7
D gene: -
clone size: many
V gene: TRBV7-9
CDR3 protein: CASSLISTRGLSEQYF
CDR3 DNA: TGTGCCAGCAGCTTAATATCGACCCGGGGTTTAAGCGAGCAGTACTTC

J gene: TRBJ1-5
D gene: -
clone size: many
V gene: TRBV6-2/TRBV6-3
CDR3 protein: CASARVGLSNQPQHF
CDR3 DNA: TGTGCCAGCGCTCGCGTGGGTTTGAGCAATCAGCCCCAGCATTTT

J gene: TRBJ2-6
D gene: -
clone size: many
V gene: TRBV20-1
CDR3 protein: CSGGTGANVLTF
CDR3 DNA: TGCAGTGGGGGTACTGGGGCCAACGTCCTGACTTTC

J gene: TRBJ2-1
D gene: -
clone size: few
V gene: TRBV7-9
CDR3 protein: CASTWAGDLGDEQFF
CDR3 DNA: TGTGCCAGCACCTGGGCCGGGGACCTGGGTGATGAGCAGTTCTTC

J gene: TRBJ2-7
D gene: -
clone size: many
V gene: TRBV7-9
CDR3 protein: CASSLGHRGGTYEQYF
CDR3 DNA: TGTGCCAGCAGCTTAGGTCACAGGGGAGGAACCTACGAGCAGTACTTC

J gene: TRBJ2-5
D gene: -
clone size: -
V gene: TRBV4-1
CDR3 protein: CASSSSSPPRETQYF
CDR3 DNA: TGCGCCAGCAGTTCTAGCAGCCCGCCACGGGAGACCCAGTACTTC

J gene: TRBJ1-3
D gene: TRBD1
clone size: many
V gene: TRBV20-1
CDR3 protein: CSASPGQYGNTIYF
CDR3 DNA: TGCAGTGCTAGCCCGGGACAGTATGGAAACACCATATATTTT

J gene: TRBJ1-5
D gene: TRBD1
clone size: few
V gene: TRBV3-1
CDR3 protein: CASSPGQAEGQPQHF
CDR3 DNA: TGTGCCAGCAGCCCCGGACAGGCCGAGGGGCAGCCCCAGCATTTT

J gene: TRBJ1-4
D gene: -
clone size: many
V gene: TRBV6-5
CDR3 protein: CASSPDGEKLFF
CDR3 DNA: TGTGCCAGCAGTCCGGATGGTGAAAAACTGTTTTTT

J gene: TRBJ2-1
D gene: TRBD1
clone size: many
V gene: TRBV29-1
CDR3 protein: CSVGRQGAGNEQFF
CDR3 DNA: TGCAGCGTTGGGAGGCAGGGGGCTGGCAATGAGCAGTTCTTC

J gene: TRBJ2-5
D gene: -
clone size: -
V gene: TRBV29-1
CDR3 protein: CSVELASKETQYF
CDR3 DNA: TGCAGCGTTGAATTGGCTAGCAAAGAGACCCAGTACTTC

J gene: TRBJ2-7
D gene: -
clone size: -
V gene: TRBV28
CDR3 protein: CASSSTGTLNYEQYF
CDR3 DNA: TGTGCCAGCAGTTCCACCGGGACACTGAACTACGAGCAGTACTTC

J gene: TRBJ2-7
D gene: -
clone size: -
V gene: TRBV27
CDR3 protein: CASRSNSYEQYF
CDR3 DNA: TGTGCCAGCAGATCTAACTCCTACGAGCAGTACTTC

J gene: TRBJ2-5
D gene: TRBD1
clone size: many
V gene: TRBV7-8
CDR3 protein: CASSLVRTGLETQYF
CDR3 DNA: TGTGCCAGCAGCTTAGTAAGGACAGGGTTAGAGACCCAGTACTTC

J gene: TRBJ1-1
D gene: -
clone size: -
V gene: TRBV20-1
CDR3 protein: CSASFNTEAFF
CDR3 DNA: TGCAGTGCTAGTTTCAACACTGAAGCTTTCTTT

J gene: TRBJ2-1
D gene: TRBD2
clone size: many
V gene: TRBV18
CDR3 protein: CASSPGLADNEQFF
CDR3 DNA: TGTGCCAGCTCACCGGGACTAGCAGACAATGAGCAGTTCTTC

J gene: TRBJ2-7
D gene: TRBD1
clone size: many
V gene: TRBV15
CDR3 protein: CATQSGQNRGEQYF
CDR3 DNA: TGTGCCACTCAGTCGGGACAGAACCGCGGCGAGCAGTACTTC

J gene: TRBJ2-5
D gene: -
clone size: many
V gene: TRBV30
CDR3 protein: CAWSIVETQYF
CDR3 DNA: TGTGCCTGGAGTATTGTAGAGACCCAGTACTTC

J gene: TRBJ1-1
D gene: -
clone size: many
V gene: TRBV12-3/TRBV12-4
CDR3 protein: CASITTGGFPEAFF
CDR3 DNA: TGTGCCAGCATTACGACGGGGGGCTTCCCTGAAGCTTTCTTT

J gene: TRBJ2-1
D gene: TRBD2
clone size: -
V gene: TRBV18
CDR3 protein: CASGSSGDNEQFF
CDR3 DNA: TGTGCCAGCGGGTCTAGCGGGGACAATGAGCAGTTCTTC

J gene: TRBJ1-1
D gene: -
clone size: -
V gene: TRBV20-1
CDR3 protein: CSARSGGLDTEAFF
CDR3 DNA: TGCAGTGCAAGGAGCGGGGGCCTCGACACTGAAGCTTTCTTT

J gene: TRBJ1-4
D gene: TRBD1
clone size: many
V gene: TRBV20-1
CDR3 protein: CSAKDRVTNEKLFF
CDR3 DNA: TGCAGTGCTAAAGACAGGGTGACTAATGAAAAACTGTTTTTT

J gene: TRBJ2-7
D gene: TRBD2
clone size: many
V gene: TRBV20-1
CDR3 protein: CSAAHSLAGGFHEQYF
CDR3 DNA: TGCAGTGCTGCCCACTCCCTAGCGGGAGGGTTCCACGAGCAGTACTTC

J gene: TRBJ2-3
D gene: -
clone size: few
V gene: TRBV12-3/TRBV12-4
CDR3 protein: CASRIGGLRTDTQYF
CDR3 DNA: TGTGCCAGCAGGATAGGGGGACTTCGCACAGATACGCAGTATTTT

J gene: TRBJ2-1
D gene: -
clone size: many
V gene: TRBV20-1
CDR3 protein: CSARDERYYNEQFF
CDR3 DNA: TGCAGTGCTAGGGACGAACGGTACTACAATGAGCAGTTCTTC

J gene: TRBJ2-1
D gene: TRBD2
clone size: -
V gene: TRBV12-3/TRBV12-4
CDR3 protein: CASSFDGSGSSYNEQFF
CDR3 DNA: TGTGCCAGCAGTTTTGATGGTAGCGGGAGCTCCTACAATGAGCAGTTCTTC

J gene: TRBJ2-3
D gene: -
clone size: few
V gene: TRBV7-2
CDR3 protein: CASSPRGGGRSTDTQYF
CDR3 DNA: TGTGCCAGCAGCCCAAGAGGGGGCGGGAGGAGCACAGATACGCAGTATTTT

J gene: TRBJ2-1
D gene: TRBD2
clone size: few
V gene: TRBV7-2
CDR3 protein: CASSLDQREGLYNEQFF
CDR3 DNA: TGTGCCAGCAGCTTAGATCAGCGGGAGGGCCTCTACAATGAGCAGTTCTTC

J gene: TRBJ1-1
D gene: -
clone size: many
V gene: TRBV28
CDR3 protein: CASSYGNTEAFF
CDR3 DNA: TGTGCCAGCAGTTACGGGAACACTGAAGCTTTCTTT

J gene: TRBJ2-7
D gene: TRBD1
clone size: many
V gene: TRBV28
CDR3 protein: CASSFPGTEAEQYF
CDR3 DNA: TGTGCCAGCAGTTTTCCGGGGACAGAGGCTGAGCAGTACTTC

J gene: TRBJ2-1
D gene: -
clone size: -
V gene: TRBV7-2
CDR3 protein: CASSQSGDHSYNEQFF
CDR3 DNA: TGTGCCAGCAGCCAGTCTGGGGATCACTCCTACAATGAGCAGTTCTTC